This T cell receptor beta chain was retrieved from a study of blood T cell repertoires in COVID-19. Study as a whole: Acute and convalescent COVID-19 specimens originated in the United States, Italy and Spain. PBMCs, B-cell-depleted T cells, or T cells were the source of the cDNA or gDNA that made up the material.

V lost 4 bases, J lost 2 bases, and 5 bases stayed unmatched. The CDR3 extends over 14 amino acids. CDR1 is SGHRS and CDR2 is YFSETQ in the germline V gene. Methods used by the authors: From reference gene primer amplification, estimates of nucleated cell counts were derived. Sequencing used immunoSEQ multiplex PCR; TCRdb keeps in-frame clones, though not all of them. That table furnishes V, J and clone size, whereas the DNA furnished D and trimming. The sample comprises roughly 67,000 clones, 85% of which are singletons, and more than 20% rests with the top ten. This TCR came from a man over 45 with acute or convalescent COVID-19. The material sequenced was peripheral blood. The chain carries TRBV5-1 and TRBJ1-2, with TRBD1 identical over 7 bases. The CDR3 is CASSPTGRNYGYTF. CDR3 sequence (DNA): TGCGCCAGCAGCCCGACAGGGCGGAACTATGGCTACACCTTC.